These 14 T cell receptor beta chains originate from one sample sequenced in a study of cytomegalovirus exposure and HLA in healthy donors. The study ran its PCR with 60 Vbeta and 13 Jbeta primers. Here immunoSEQ multiplex PCR was the method, and the copy in TCRdb shows in-frame clones only, minus some. The table has about 280,000 clones, about 87% seen once. The sample was PBMCs. The receptors were gathered from a woman aged 18-30 years in good health and CMV-seronegative.

The chain joins TRBV5-8 to TRBJ1-1; D unresolved. The CDR3 extends over 11 amino acids. Between the trimmed V and J ends, which lost 5 bases and 1 base, there was a span of 3 bases. Per germline, CDR1 SGHTS and CDR2 YDEGEE. The CDR3 region has the DNA TGTGCCAGCAGTCGGAACACTGAAGCTTTCTTT. Residues: CASSRNTEAFF.

Points on this clone: Because it lacks the conserved phenylalanine or tryptophan at the end, this CDR3 is likely a read error. It is unclear where the CDR3 begins or ends on the DNA, so no DNA is shown, and the CDR3 is as TCRdb lists it. The J gene is TRBJ1-5, the V gene TRBV5-1; the D call of TRBD1 is as the table states it, not checked on the DNA. Termini included, the CDR3 measures 11 amino acids. Germline V lookup: CDR1 SGHRS, CDR2 YFSETQ. CDR3 in amino acids: CASSLVGGLNL.

This clone has a handful of counts. The chain recombines TRBV4-1 with TRBJ1-1; D gene unclear. Germline V CDR1 and CDR2: MGHRA, YSYEKL. This CDR3 has 17 residues. Trimming shortened V by 4 bases and J by 1 base, and 19 bases separated the two germline ends. DNA of the CDR3: TGCGCCAGCAGCCCTAAAACCCAGGCCCCAAGGAACACTGAAGCTTTCTTT. This encodes CASSPKTQAPRNTEAFF.

This clone was observed once. This chain links TRBV14 with TRBJ2-5; 11 bases fit TRBD2. Matching the DNA end better, TRBJ2-7 makes the J call doubtful. The CDR3 length is 15 residues. Germline CDR1 SGHDN, CDR2 FVKESK. DNA of the CDR3: TGTGCCAGCAGCTCTTTTAGCGGGGGGGGCTACGAGCAGTACTTC. It yields the protein CASSSFSGGGYEQYF.

The rearrangement joins TRBV7-6 to TRBJ1-6, with TRBD1 as a possible D gene (5 bases). The CDR3 is 12 amino acids. Germline V gene sequence: CDR1 SGHVS, CDR2 FNYEAQ. V was shortened by 3 bases and J by 10 bases, with 7 bases between the two germline ends. The CDR3 sequence is CASSLGGSPLHF. CDR3 DNA sequence: TGTGCCAGCAGCTTGGGGGGATCACCCCTCCACTTT.

In its sample, this clone was seen once. This chain links TRBV7-9 with TRBJ1-2, with D perhaps TRBD1 (5 bases). The CDR3 loop spans 15 amino acids. Deletions cut 8 bases from V and 2 bases from J, with 18 bases between. Germline CDR1 and CDR2: SEHNR and FQNEAQ (reference sequence). This CDR3 reads CASFVGEARNYGYTF. The CDR3 DNA follows: TGTGCCAGCTTCGTAGGGGAAGCTCGAAACTATGGCTACACCTTC.

About this clone itself: Other DNA variants within this sample encode the same CDR3. The rearrangement links TRBV9 to TRBJ1-1; a weak D match, TRBD1 (6 bases). V lost 4 bases and J 8 bases, leaving 18 bases between the germline ends. The CDR3 contains 14 residues. The V gene's germline CDR1 is SGDLS and CDR2 YYNGEE. CDR3 DNA sequence: TGTGCCAGCAGCTCACAAGCGGGGGGCACCGAAGCTTTCTTT. Its translation is CASSSQAGGTEAFF. Full variable domain (missing parts from reference TRBV9 and TRBJ1-1): DSGVTQTPKHLITATGQRVTLRCSPRSGDLSVYWYQQSLDQGLQFLIQYYNGEERAKGNILERFSAQQFPDLHSELNLSSLELGDSALYFCASSSQAGGTEAFFGQGTRLTVV.

The chain recombines TRBV5-4 with TRBJ2-2; TRBD2 aligns across 8 bases. CDR1 SGHNT and CDR2 YYREEE come from the germline V gene (reference sequence). This CDR3 has 14 residues. The chain's CDR3 is CAVAGRGKSGELFF. The CDR3 bases are TGTGCAGTAGCGGGGAGGGGGAAGTCCGGGGAGCTGTTTTTT.

The chain joins TRBV30 to TRBJ2-5; 8 positions match TRBD2. Germline loops: CDR1 GTSNPN, CDR2 SVGIG (reference sequence). This CDR3 has 15 residues. With V trimmed by 2 bases and J by 1 base, 6 bases remained unmatched. CDR3 residues: CAWSFNGGAQETQYF. CDR3 DNA sequence: TGTGCCTGGAGTTTCAACGGGGGGGCCCAAGAGACCCAGTACTTC.

The chain uses TRBV11-3 and TRBJ2-3; tentative D call: TRBD2 (5 bases). This CDR3 spans 14 amino acids. CDR1 is SGHNT, CDR2 YENEEA, per germline. The V and J ends lost 3 bases and 2 bases respectively, with 9 bases between them. This chain's CDR3 is CASSFGNITDTQYF. DNA of the CDR3: TGTGCCAGCAGCTTCGGGAATATCACAGATACGCAGTATTTT.

The chain carries TRBV25-1 and TRBJ2-3; 7 bases line up with TRBD1. This CDR3 is built from 16 residues. V lost 2 bases and J lost 0; bases outside the gene matches: 5. Germline CDR1 MGHDK, CDR2 SYGVNS. The CDR3 loop reads CASSELQTGSTDTQYF. CDR3 nucleotides: TGTGCCAGCAGTGAACTCCAGACAGGGAGCACAGATACGCAGTATTTT.

As concerns this clone: An end of the junction differs from the germline gene, which may be a read error. Other DNA sequences of this sample code for an identical CDR3. The V and J genes are TRBV30 and TRBJ1-6; D not resolved. CDR1 is GTSNPN, CDR2 SVGIG, per germline (reference sequence). There are 17 residues in the CDR3. In DNA form, the CDR3 reads TGTGCCTGGAGCGCTTCCCTAACTAGCTCCTATAATTCCCCCCTCCACTTT. Translated, it gives CAWSASLTSSYNSPLHF.

This clone was observed a handful of times. The chain links TRBV9 to TRBJ2-7, with 7 bases fitting TRBD2. This CDR3 has 16 residues. The trim removed 0 bases at V and 2 bases at J, leaving 8 bases unmatched. Germline assignment: CDR1 SGDLS and CDR2 YYNGEE. The CDR3 here is CASSVAGGGGAYEQYF. CDR3 sequence (DNA): TGTGCCAGCAGCGTAGCTGGCGGGGGAGGGGCCTACGAGCAGTACTTC.

This chain connects TRBV27 to TRBJ2-2; D uncertain. The V end was cut by 1 base, the J end by 5 bases, with 5 bases between. Germline V lookup: CDR1 MNHEY, CDR2 SMNVEV (reference sequence). CDR3 length: 13 amino acids. CDR3 sequence (DNA): TGTGCCAGCAGTTTATTTCCGACCGGGGAGCTGTTTTTT. Its translation: CASSLFPTGELFF.